The text below deals with one T cell receptor beta chain. Its antigen remains unidentified. This CDR3 region has 13 residues. V was clipped by 5 bases and J by 7 bases, with 15 bases between them. RNA transcripts provided the source from which TCR beta CDR3 regions were amplified. Initially, a first-round RT-PCR of the TCR CDR3 employed the HTBI primer set. TCRdb reanalysed the multiplex PCR reads using MiXCR and keeps one entry per CDR3 protein. Seen here are 640,000 or so distinct CDR3 sequences, about 15% observed once, and the top ten hold around 4%. The data are from a study of T cells in Graves' hyperthyroidism and ophthalmopathy. The study's findings and limits: Using 13 V-J features, a model discriminated ophthalmopathy from stable hyperthyroidism. The majority of expanded thyroid clonotypes above 0.001 also appeared in blood.

Fresh peripheral blood, 7.5 to 10 ml, was the source of the PBMCs. The sample comprised blood. The origin of this receptor is a middle-aged woman with Graves' ophthalmopathy. V and J are TRBV12-3 or TRBV12-4 and TRBJ2-7, with D perhaps TRBD1 (6 bases). CDR3 DNA: TGTGCCAGCAGTCACAGGGATTTGCGGGAGCAGTACTTC. Protein product: CASSHRDLREQYF.